Shown below are 32 T cell receptor beta chains from a single sample sequenced in a study of post-analysis software for immune sequencing data. Their cognate antigens are unknown. Study observations and caveats: Four or five TRBV segments (TRBV5-6, TRBV5-1 and TRBV20-1 among them) occurred more frequently in patients than in controls.

cDNA libraries for TCR beta contained unique molecular identifiers. TCRdb redid the calling of the PCR reads with MiXCR, one entry per CDR3 protein. Of about 770,000 distinct CDR3 sequences listed, 40% to 55% are singletons. Sequencing was done on a sample of blood. These receptors came from a girl between 5 and 17 years old with multiple sclerosis.

The V and J genes are TRBV7-3 and TRBJ2-1; 13 nucleotides agree with TRBD2. Germline CDR1 and CDR2: SGHTA and FQGTGA. Trimming removed 5 bases from V and 6 bases from J; junction bases left unmatched: 7. The CDR3 contains 16 residues. CDR3 residues: CASSPLAGGQPNEQFF. CDR3 sequence (DNA): TGTGCCAGCAGCCCACTAGCGGGAGGGCAGCCCAATGAGCAGTTCTTC. Full variable domain (outside the CDR3, taken from reference TRBV7-3 and TRBJ2-1): GAGVSQTPSNKVTEKGKYVELRCDPISGHTALYWYRQSLGQGPEFLIYFQGTGAADDSGLPNDRFFAVRPEGSVSTLKIQRTERGDSAVYLCASSPLAGGQPNEQFFGPGTRLTVL.

J is TRBJ2-5 and V is TRBV5-1, with a tentative D call TRBD2 (6 bases). Germline CDR1 SGHRS, CDR2 YFSETQ. Trimming pared 2 bases from V and 11 bases from J, leaving 22 bases between. The CDR3 loop spans 15 amino acids. CDR3 bases: TGCGCCAGCAGCTTCGAAGGCAGGGTCTGGGAGGAGCAGTACTTC. Translation: CASSFEGRVWEEQYF.

The J gene is TRBJ1-2, the V gene TRBV20-1; weak D call: TRBD1 (5 bases). V lost 2 bases and J 0 bases, leaving 10 bases between the germline ends. Germline V gene sequence: CDR1 DFQATT, CDR2 SNEGSKA (reference sequence). This CDR3 is 14 amino acids long. DNA of the CDR3: TGCAGTGCTAGATTGCAGGGAACTAACTATGGCTACACCTTC. It is translated as CSARLQGTNYGYTF.

This clonotype was seen a handful of times. The V call is TRBV12-3 or TRBV12-4, the J call TRBJ1-1; TRBD1 might be the D (5 bases). Between the trimmed V and J ends, which lost 7 bases and 2 bases, there was a span of 11 bases. CDR3 length equals 13 residues. CDR3: CASIRGGNTEAFF. The CDR3 DNA follows: TGTGCCAGCATCCGTGGGGGTAACACTGAAGCTTTCTTT.

With respect to this clonotype: Mismatch with germline at one junction end may stem from a read error. The J gene is TRBJ2-1, the V gene TRBV28; 9 nucleotides line up with TRBD2. The germline V gene encodes CDR1 MDHEN and CDR2 SYDVKM. This CDR3 contains 16 residues. CDR3 region: CASSWVLGLADNVQFF. CDR3 in DNA: TGTGCCAGCAGTTGGGTCTTGGGACTAGCAGACAATGTGCAGTTCTTC.

This clonotype appeared a single time. The chain employs TRBV6-2 or TRBV6-3 and TRBJ1-2; 7 nucleotides align to TRBD1. Per the germline V gene, CDR1 is MNHEY and CDR2 is SVGEGT. Trimming took 7 bases from V and 2 from J; bases not matched to a gene: 4. The CDR3 sequence is 13 residues long. The CDR3: CASTKDRNYGYTF. The CDR3 DNA reads as TGTGCCAGCACCAAGGACAGGAACTATGGCTACACCTTC.

The genes are TRBV20-1 and TRBJ2-4; TRBD2 agrees at 10 bases. TRBJ2-7 explains the end of the DNA better; the J call may be wrong. In germline, CDR1 is DFQATT, CDR2 SNEGSKA (reference sequence). CDR3 length: 13 residues. For the CDR3, the DNA is TGCAGTGCTAGAGTCGGGACTAGCGTCGAGCAGTACTTC. It encodes CSARVGTSVEQYF.

This clonotype was picked up a small number of times. The rearrangement uses TRBV6-6 and TRBJ2-1; a possible D gene is TRBD1 (5 bases). The germline V and J ends were trimmed by 6 bases and 0 bases, with 12 bases remaining between them. The germline gives CDR1 MNHNY, CDR2 SVGAGI (reference sequence). This CDR3 is 15 amino acids long. This CDR3 reads CASRLTESSYNEQFF. The CDR3 bases are TGTGCCAGCAGATTGACAGAGAGCTCCTACAATGAGCAGTTCTTC.

The rearrangement links TRBV29-1 to TRBJ2-1, with 11 bases fitting TRBD1. This CDR3 has 14 amino acids. Germline-derived CDR1 and CDR2 are SQVTM and ANQGSEA. J gave up 7 bases and V 4 bases, and 6 bases lay outside the gene matches. The CDR3 region is CSVVDRGRKNEQFF. The CDR3, as DNA: TGCAGCGTTGTGGACAGGGGGCGCAAAAATGAGCAGTTCTTC.

There are a few counts of this clonotype. The chain links TRBV28 to TRBJ2-4; the match to TRBD2 covers 7 bases. The J call may not be correct, given that the DNA end is closer to TRBJ2-7. This CDR3 is 13 amino acids long. The germline CDR1 and CDR2 sequences are MDHEN and SYDVKM. The CDR3 nucleotides read TGTGCCACCCATAGCGGGCCACCCTACGAGCAGTACTTC. Its translation is CATHSGPPYEQYF.

This clonotype was observed many times. The chain employs TRBV25-1 and TRBJ2-1; TRBD2 might be the D (6 bases). CDR1 MGHDK and CDR2 SYGVNS come from the germline V gene. Trimming stripped 3 bases from V and 3 bases from J, with 15 bases between. The CDR3 extends over 16 amino acids. The CDR3 loop reads CASSDVLGLDYNEQFF. In nucleotides, the CDR3 is TGTGCCAGCAGTGATGTATTGGGACTGGACTACAATGAGCAGTTCTTC.

V usage is TRBV28 and J usage is TRBJ2-5, with D possibly TRBD2 on 6 matching bases. The germline V gene encodes CDR1 MDHEN and CDR2 SYDVKM. The CDR3 runs to 15 residues. The ends were cut back, 5 bases at V and 5 bases at J, with 18 bases in the middle. CDR3 DNA sequence: TGTGCCAGCAGTCTCCGGGACTCAGGGAATGAGACCCAGTACTTC. This gives the protein CASSLRDSGNETQYF. Looking up the rest from reference TRBV28 and TRBJ2-5 gives the full variable domain: DVKVTQSSRYLVKRTGEKVFLECVQDMDHENMFWYRQDPGLGLRLIYFSYDVKMKEKGDIPEGYSVSREKKERFSLILESASTNQTSMYLCASSLRDSGNETQYFGPGTRLLVL.

This clonotype has more than one count but fewer than ten. The rearrangement joins TRBV4-3 to TRBJ2-7, with D possibly TRBD2 on 6 matching bases. V lost 0 bases and J 4 bases, leaving 13 bases between the germline ends. Germline CDR1 and CDR2: LGHNA and YSLEER. The CDR3 length is 15 residues. The CDR3 spells CASSQDPLGGYEQYF. CDR3 sequence (DNA): TGCGCCAGCAGCCAAGATCCACTGGGAGGATACGAGCAGTACTTC.

This clonotype has only a few counts. The V call is TRBV4-1, the J call TRBJ1-1; D is ambiguous. The V gene lost 0 bases and the J gene lost 8 bases, with 10 bases spanning the gap. The CDR3 covers 13 residues. The germline V gene has CDR1 MGHRA and CDR2 YSYEKL. The CDR3 protein is CASSQDSRTEAFF. Here the CDR3 DNA reads TGCGCCAGCAGCCAAGATAGTAGAACCGAAGCTTTCTTT.

The chain uses TRBV12-5 and TRBJ2-1; 10 positions agree with TRBD1. Germline-derived CDR1 and CDR2 are LGHNT and FRNRAP. Unmatched junction bases numbered 8, after V lost 3 bases and J lost 6 bases. The CDR3 totals 16 residues. CDR3 in DNA: TGTGCTAGTGGTTTCTTTATGGACAGGGGGGGCAATGAGCAGTTCTTC. Translating gives CASGFFMDRGGNEQFF.

The chain combines TRBV28 with TRBJ2-5; 7 nucleotides match TRBD1. The germline gives CDR1 MDHEN, CDR2 SYDVKM. Germline trimming cut 1 base from V and 4 bases from J; bases unmatched to any gene: 9. The CDR3 extends over 16 amino acids. CDR3 DNA: TGTGCCAGCAGTTTATATAACAGGGGTTTGGGAGAGACCCAGTACTTC. Its translation: CASSLYNRGLGETQYF.

This clonotype appeared a few times. The conserved phenylalanine or tryptophan is not found at the CDR3 terminus, so this likely reflects a read error. V usage is TRBV20-1 and J usage is TRBJ2-1; D unclear. CDR3 length: 11 amino acids. In germline, CDR1 is DFQATT, CDR2 SNEGSKA (reference sequence). V was shortened by 3 bases and J by 4 bases, with 4 bases between the two germline ends. CDR3 sequence: CSARGYNEQFV. The CDR3, as DNA: TGCAGTGCTAGGGGGTACAATGAGCAGTTCGTC.

This clonotype turned up a few times. The rearrangement joins TRBV12-3 or TRBV12-4 to TRBJ2-1; 13 nucleotides align to TRBD2. The CDR3 runs 16 residues. V lost 3 bases, J lost 7 bases, and 6 bases stayed unmatched. The CDR3 nucleotides are TGTGCCAGCAGTTTCCGGACTAGCGGGAGAGGGAATGAGCAGTTCTTC. It specifies CASSFRTSGRGNEQFF.

The CDR3 coding sequence is TGCAGTGCAAAGACAGATACGCAGTATTTT. Its translation: CSAKTDTQYF. The V call is TRBV20-1, the J call TRBJ2-3; D is uncertain. This CDR3 is 10 amino acids long. The germline V gene has CDR1 DFQATT and CDR2 SNEGSKA (reference sequence). V gave up 6 bases and J gave up 3 bases, with 4 bases separating them.

Only one count was recorded for this clonotype. The chain is built from TRBV5-1 and TRBJ2-2; 7 bases are a match to TRBD2. Germline CDR1 is SGHRS and CDR2 is YFSETQ. V shed 9 bases, J shed 3 bases, and the junction held 11 bases outside the gene matches. The CDR3 is 15 residues long. The CDR3: CATKPSGDYTGELFF. CDR3 sequence (DNA): TGCGCCACCAAACCAAGCGGGGACTACACCGGGGAGCTGTTTTTT. Drawing the rest from reference TRBV5-1 and TRBJ2-2, the complete variable domain is KAGVTQTPRYLIKTRGQQVTLSCSPISGHRSVSWYQQTPGQGLQFLFEYFSETQRNKGNFPGRFSGRQFSNSRSEMNVSTLELGDSALYLCATKPSGDYTGELFFGEGSRLTVL.

The chain employs TRBV9 and TRBJ1-1, with D possibly being TRBD1 (5 bases). The CDR3 totals 14 residues. The germline V and J ends were trimmed by 2 bases and 3 bases, with 11 bases remaining between them. The germline V gene has CDR1 SGDLS and CDR2 YYNGEE. As DNA, the CDR3 is TGTGCCAGCAGCGTGAGAGACAGCGACACTGAAGCTTTCTTT. This translates into CASSVRDSDTEAFF.

This clonotype was found a few times. This rearrangement joins TRBV18 to TRBJ1-2; 10 nucleotides align to TRBD1. The CDR3 consists of 18 residues. V shed 2 bases and J 2 bases; nucleotides not matched to a gene: 11. CDR1 is KGHSH and CDR2 is LQKENI in the germline V gene. In DNA, the CDR3 is TGTGCCAGCTCACCATTTCCCGGGACAGGGGTCGGAAACTATGGCTACACCTTC. Amino acids: CASSPFPGTGVGNYGYTF.

The chain joins TRBV11-1 to TRBJ2-1; D possibly corresponds to TRBD2 (6 bases). There are 14 residues in the CDR3. The V and J ends lost 1 base and 10 bases respectively, with 14 bases between them. Looked up from germline, CDR1 is SGHAT and CDR2 is FQDESV (reference sequence). The CDR3 DNA is TGTGCCAGCAGCTTAGTGGCGGGGAGAAGAGAGCAGTTCTTC. It specifies CASSLVAGRREQFF.

This clonotype was detected only a few times. CDR3: CATSRDKGPYEQYF. Written as DNA, the CDR3 is TGTGCCACCAGCAGAGATAAGGGTCCCTACGAGCAGTACTTC. The gene calls are TRBV15 and TRBJ2-7; D ambiguous. This CDR3 region has 14 residues. Germline loops: CDR1 LNHNV, CDR2 YYDKDF (reference sequence). The V gene lost 0 bases and the J gene lost 2 bases, with 8 bases spanning the gap. The whole variable domain, filled in from reference TRBV15 and TRBJ2-7, reads DAMVIQNPRYQVTQFGKPVTLSCSQTLNHNVMYWYQQKSSQAPKLLFHYYDKDFNNEADTPDNFQSRRPNTSFCFLDIRSPGLGDTAMYLCATSRDKGPYEQYFGPGTRLTVT.

The chain couples TRBV29-1 to TRBJ1-2; 10 bases are shared with TRBD1. Germline V gives CDR1 SQVTM, CDR2 ANQGSEA. J lost 0 bases, V lost 6 bases, and 10 bases had no gene match. The CDR3 totals 16 residues. The chain's CDR3 is CSVVRDRGPTNYGYTF. In DNA form, the CDR3 reads TGCAGCGTAGTCCGGGACAGGGGACCGACTAACTATGGCTACACCTTC.

The rearrangement uses TRBV9 and TRBJ1-2; D is perhaps TRBD1 (5 bases). V lost 0 bases and J 6 bases, leaving 9 bases between the germline ends. The CDR3 is 13 amino acids. From germline, CDR1 is SGDLS and CDR2 YYNGEE. The CDR3, as DNA: TGTGCCAGCAGCGTAGGGCAGGGTCATGGCTACACCTTC. This encodes CASSVGQGHGYTF.

The genes are TRBV24-1 and TRBJ2-5; either TRBD1 or TRBD2 may fit D (5 bases each). CDR3 size: 16 residues. The V gene's germline CDR1 is KGHDR and CDR2 SFDVKD. Trimming took off 9 bases at V and 3 bases at J, with 22 bases between the two ends. DNA for the CDR3: TGTGCCACCTCTTCCCCCCGAGGGGCCGACGAAGAGACCCAGTACTTC. Translation: CATSSPRGADEETQYF.

In its sample, this clonotype was seen once. The V gene is TRBV15, the J gene TRBJ2-7; D gene unclear. Germline V CDR1 and CDR2: LNHNV, YYDKDF (reference sequence). Trimming took off 4 bases at V and 5 bases at J, with 12 bases between the two ends. This CDR3 is built from 13 residues. In DNA form, the CDR3 reads TGTGCCACCAGCAAGAGCAGGTGGCACGAGCAGTACTTC. Protein product: CATSKSRWHEQYF.

V is TRBV20-1 and J is TRBJ2-3; D might be TRBD1 (6 bases). Germline-derived CDR1 and CDR2 are DFQATT and SNEGSKA (reference sequence). The CDR3 has 15 amino acids. V dropped 0 bases and J dropped 0 bases, with 10 bases sitting between them. Here the CDR3 reads CSARERTASTDTQYF. DNA of the CDR3: TGCAGTGCTAGAGAACGGACAGCTAGCACAGATACGCAGTATTTT.

The gene calls are TRBV28 and TRBJ2-1, with D maybe TRBD2 (5 bases). CDR1 MDHEN and CDR2 SYDVKM come from the germline V gene. Trimming removed 6 bases from V and 0 bases from J, with 9 bases in between. This CDR3 spans 14 amino acids. The CDR3 nucleotides read TGTGCCAGCAGGTGGAGGAGCTCCTACAATGAGCAGTTCTTC. Translating gives CASRWRSSYNEQFF.

This clonotype was recorded a few times. One junction end disagrees with the germline gene, perhaps due to a read error. The J gene is TRBJ2-4, the V gene TRBV20-1, with 8 bases fitting TRBD2. The end of the DNA fits TRBJ2-7 better, so the J call may be wrong. CDR3 length: 13 amino acids. Germline V gene data show CDR1 as DFQATT and CDR2 as SNEGSKA (reference sequence). CDR3 nucleotide sequence: TGCAGTGCGAGAGTAGCGGGATCCTACGAGCAGTACTTC. Translating gives CSARVAGSYEQYF.

This clonotype has only one observation. V and J are TRBV2 and TRBJ2-3; no clear D gene. Trimming cost V 3 bases and J 2 bases, with 12 bases left between them. The germline V gene encodes CDR1 SNHLY and CDR2 FYNNEI. The CDR3 extends over 15 amino acids. CDR3 region: CASSEVEQLTDTQYF. For the CDR3, the DNA is TGTGCCAGCAGTGAGGTGGAACAACTCACAGATACGCAGTATTTT.